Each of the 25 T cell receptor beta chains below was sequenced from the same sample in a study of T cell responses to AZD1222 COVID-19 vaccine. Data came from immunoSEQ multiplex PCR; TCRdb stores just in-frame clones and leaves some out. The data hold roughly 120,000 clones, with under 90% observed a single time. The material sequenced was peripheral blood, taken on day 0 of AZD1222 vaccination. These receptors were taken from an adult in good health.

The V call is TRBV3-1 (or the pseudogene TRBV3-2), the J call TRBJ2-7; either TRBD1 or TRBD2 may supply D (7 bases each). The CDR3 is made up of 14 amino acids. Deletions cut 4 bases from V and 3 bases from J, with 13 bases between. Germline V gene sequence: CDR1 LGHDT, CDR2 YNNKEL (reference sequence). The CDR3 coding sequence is TGTGCCAGCAGCCCCACAGGGGAGGGCTACGAGCAGTACTTC. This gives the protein CASSPTGEGYEQYF.

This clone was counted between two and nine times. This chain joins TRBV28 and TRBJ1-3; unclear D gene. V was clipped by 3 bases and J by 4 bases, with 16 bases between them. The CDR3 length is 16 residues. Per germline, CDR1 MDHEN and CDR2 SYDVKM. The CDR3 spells CASSFFERSRGNTIYF. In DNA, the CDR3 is TGTGCCAGCAGTTTTTTTGAGAGGTCTCGAGGAAACACCATATATTTT.

CDR3 in DNA: TGTGCCAGCAGTACCCGGACGGGAGCTTTCTTT. Its translation is CASSTRTGAFF. This chain connects TRBV28 to TRBJ1-1, with unresolved D. The CDR3 is 11 residues long. V gave up 5 bases and J gave up 10 bases, with 11 bases separating them. Germline CDR1 reads MDHEN; CDR2 reads SYDVKM.

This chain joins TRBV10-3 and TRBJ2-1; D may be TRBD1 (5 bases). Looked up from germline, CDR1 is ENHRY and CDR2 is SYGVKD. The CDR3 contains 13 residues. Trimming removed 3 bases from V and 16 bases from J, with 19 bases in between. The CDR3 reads CAISEGAGSRFFF. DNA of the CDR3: TGTGCCATCAGTGAAGGGGCCGGTAGCCGGTTTTTCTTC.

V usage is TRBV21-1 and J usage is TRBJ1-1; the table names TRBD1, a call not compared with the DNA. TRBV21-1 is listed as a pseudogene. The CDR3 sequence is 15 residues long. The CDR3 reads CASSKERTGGTEAFF. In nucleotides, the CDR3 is TGTGCCAGCAGCAAAGAGAGGACAGGGGGCACTGAAGCTTTCTTT.

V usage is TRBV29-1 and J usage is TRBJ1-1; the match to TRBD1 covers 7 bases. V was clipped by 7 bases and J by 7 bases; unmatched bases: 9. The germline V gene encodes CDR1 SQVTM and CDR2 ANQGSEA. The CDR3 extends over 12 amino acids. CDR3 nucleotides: TGCAGCGAGCAGGGGGGGGGAATTGAAGCTTTCTTT. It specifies CSEQGGGIEAFF.

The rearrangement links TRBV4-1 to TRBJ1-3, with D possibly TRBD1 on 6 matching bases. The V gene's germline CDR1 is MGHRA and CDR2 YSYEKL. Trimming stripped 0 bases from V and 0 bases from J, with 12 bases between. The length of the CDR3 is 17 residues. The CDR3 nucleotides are TGCGCCAGCAGCCAAGACGGAGGACAGACCTCTGGAAACACCATATATTTT. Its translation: CASSQDGGQTSGNTIYF.

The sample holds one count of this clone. Here the CDR3 reads CASSRQGASRWGYTF. In DNA, the CDR3 is TGTGCCAGCAGCCGACAGGGGGCATCACGTTGGGGCTACACCTTC. The J gene is TRBJ1-2, the V gene TRBV9, with 10 nucleotides matching TRBD1. CDR1 and CDR2 from the germline V gene are SGDLS and YYNGEE. The CDR3 is made up of 15 amino acids. V shed 4 bases, J shed 8 bases, and the junction held 11 bases outside the gene matches.

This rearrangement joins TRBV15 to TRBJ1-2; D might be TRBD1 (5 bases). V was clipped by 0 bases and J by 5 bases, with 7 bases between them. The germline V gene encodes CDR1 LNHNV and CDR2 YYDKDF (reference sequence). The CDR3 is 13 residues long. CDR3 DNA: TGTGCCACCAGCAGAGAATCAGGGTATGGCTACACCTTC. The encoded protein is CATSRESGYGYTF.

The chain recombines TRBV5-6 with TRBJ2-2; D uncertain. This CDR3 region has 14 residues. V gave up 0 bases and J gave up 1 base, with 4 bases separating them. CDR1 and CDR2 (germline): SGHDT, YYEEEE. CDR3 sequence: CASSLAVNTGELFF. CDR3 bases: TGTGCCAGCAGCTTGGCAGTGAACACCGGGGAGCTGTTTTTT.

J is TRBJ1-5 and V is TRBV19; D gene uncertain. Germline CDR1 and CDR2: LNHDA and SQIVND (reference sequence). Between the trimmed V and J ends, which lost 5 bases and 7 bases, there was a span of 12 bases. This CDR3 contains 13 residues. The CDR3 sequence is CASSPITRQPQHF. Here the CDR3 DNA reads TGTGCCAGTAGTCCCATTACGCGGCAGCCCCAGCATTTT.

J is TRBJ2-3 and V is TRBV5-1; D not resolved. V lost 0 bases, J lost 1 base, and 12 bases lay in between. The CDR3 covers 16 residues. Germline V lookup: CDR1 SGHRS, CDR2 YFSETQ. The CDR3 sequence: CASSLDSSTGTDTQYF. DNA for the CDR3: TGCGCCAGCAGCTTGGATTCAAGCACGGGCACAGATACGCAGTATTTT.

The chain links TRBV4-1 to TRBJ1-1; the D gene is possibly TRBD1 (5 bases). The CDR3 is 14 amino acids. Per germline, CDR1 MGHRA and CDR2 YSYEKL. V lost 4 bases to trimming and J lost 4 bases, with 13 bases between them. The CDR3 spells CASSPKGAGTEAFF. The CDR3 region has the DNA TGCGCCAGCAGCCCGAAAGGGGCTGGCACTGAAGCTTTCTTT.

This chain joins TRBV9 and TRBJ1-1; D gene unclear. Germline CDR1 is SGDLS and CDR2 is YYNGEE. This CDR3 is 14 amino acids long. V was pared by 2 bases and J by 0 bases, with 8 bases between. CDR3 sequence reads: CASSVTRVNTEAFF. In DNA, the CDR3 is TGTGCCAGCAGCGTGACCAGAGTGAACACTGAAGCTTTCTTT.

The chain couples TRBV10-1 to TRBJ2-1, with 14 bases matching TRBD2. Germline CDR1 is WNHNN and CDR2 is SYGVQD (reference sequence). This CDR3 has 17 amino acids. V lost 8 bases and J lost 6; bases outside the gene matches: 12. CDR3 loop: CASAEGTSGRGSNEQFF. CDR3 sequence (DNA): TGCGCCAGCGCTGAGGGGACTAGCGGGAGAGGGAGCAATGAGCAGTTCTTC.

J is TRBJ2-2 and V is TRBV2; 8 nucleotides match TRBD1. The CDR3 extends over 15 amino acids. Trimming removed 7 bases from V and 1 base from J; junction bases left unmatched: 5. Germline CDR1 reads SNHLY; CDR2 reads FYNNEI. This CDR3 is CASKDGTGNTGELFF. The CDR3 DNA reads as TGTGCCAGCAAAGACGGGACAGGGAACACCGGGGAGCTGTTTTTT.

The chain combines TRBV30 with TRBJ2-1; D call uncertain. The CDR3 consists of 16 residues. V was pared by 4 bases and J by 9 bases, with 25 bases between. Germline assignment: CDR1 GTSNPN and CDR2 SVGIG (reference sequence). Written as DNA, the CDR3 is TGTGCCTGGAAACCCCCTGTTCCTAGTTTCTGGACTGAGCAGTTCTTC. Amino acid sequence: CAWKPPVPSFWTEQFF.

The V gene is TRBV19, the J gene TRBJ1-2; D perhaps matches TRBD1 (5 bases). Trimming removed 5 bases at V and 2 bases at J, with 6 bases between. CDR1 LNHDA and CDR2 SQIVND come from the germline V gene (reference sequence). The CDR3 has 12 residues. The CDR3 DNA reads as TGTGCCAGTAGTGGACAAAACTATGGCTACACCTTC. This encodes CASSGQNYGYTF.

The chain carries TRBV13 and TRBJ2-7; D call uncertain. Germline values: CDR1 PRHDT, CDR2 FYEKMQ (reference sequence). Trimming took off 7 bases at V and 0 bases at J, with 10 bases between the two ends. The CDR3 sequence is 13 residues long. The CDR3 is CASTVGSSYEQYF. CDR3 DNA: TGTGCCAGCACTGTAGGCAGCTCCTACGAGCAGTACTTC.

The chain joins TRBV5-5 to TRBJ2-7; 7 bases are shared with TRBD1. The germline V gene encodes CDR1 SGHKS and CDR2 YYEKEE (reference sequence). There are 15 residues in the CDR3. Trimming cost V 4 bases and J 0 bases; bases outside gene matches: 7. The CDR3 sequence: CASSPIGDSSYEQYF. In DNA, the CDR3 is TGTGCCAGCAGCCCTATAGGGGACAGCTCCTACGAGCAGTACTTC. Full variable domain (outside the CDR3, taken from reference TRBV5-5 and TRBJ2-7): DAGVTQSPTHLIKTRGQQVTLRCSPISGHKSVSWYQQVLGQGPQFIFQYYEKEERGRGNFPDRFSARQFPNYSSELNVNALLLGDSALYLCASSPIGDSSYEQYFGPGTRLTVT.

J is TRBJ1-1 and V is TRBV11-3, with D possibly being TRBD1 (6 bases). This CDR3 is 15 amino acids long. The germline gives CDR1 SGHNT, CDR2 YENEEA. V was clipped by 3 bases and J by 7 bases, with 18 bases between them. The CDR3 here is CASSFGYRAAGEAFF. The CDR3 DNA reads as TGTGCCAGCAGCTTCGGCTACAGGGCCGCCGGTGAAGCTTTCTTT.

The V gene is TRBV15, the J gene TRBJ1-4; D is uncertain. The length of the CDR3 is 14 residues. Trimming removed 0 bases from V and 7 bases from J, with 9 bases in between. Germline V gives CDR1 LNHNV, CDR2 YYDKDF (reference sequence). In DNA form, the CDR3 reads TGTGCCACCAGCAGAGACCAGGTTCCTGAAAAACTGTTTTTT. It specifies CATSRDQVPEKLFF.

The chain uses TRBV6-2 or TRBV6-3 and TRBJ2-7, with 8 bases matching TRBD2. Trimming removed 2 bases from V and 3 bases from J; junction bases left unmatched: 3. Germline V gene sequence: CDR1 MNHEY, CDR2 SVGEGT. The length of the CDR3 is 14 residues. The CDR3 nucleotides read TGTGCCAGCAGTTACCGCGCGGGAGGCTACGAGCAGTACTTC. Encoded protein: CASSYRAGGYEQYF.

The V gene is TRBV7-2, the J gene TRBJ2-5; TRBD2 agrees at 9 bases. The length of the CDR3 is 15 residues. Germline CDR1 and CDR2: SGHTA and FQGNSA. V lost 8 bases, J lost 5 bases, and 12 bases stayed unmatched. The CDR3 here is CASAPLAGGPETQYF. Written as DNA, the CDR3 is TGTGCCAGCGCCCCTCTGGCGGGAGGGCCGGAGACCCAGTACTTC.

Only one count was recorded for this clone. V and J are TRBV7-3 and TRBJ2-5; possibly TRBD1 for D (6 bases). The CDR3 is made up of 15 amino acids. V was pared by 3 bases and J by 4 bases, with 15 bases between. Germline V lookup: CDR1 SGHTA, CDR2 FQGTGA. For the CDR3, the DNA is TGTGCCAGCAGCTTCGGTGGAGACAGGCCAGAGACCCAGTACTTC. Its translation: CASSFGGDRPETQYF.